A single sample gave rise to the 25 T cell receptor beta chains below, sequenced in a study of blood T cell repertoires in COVID-19. Sequencing used immunoSEQ multiplex PCR; TCRdb keeps in-frame clones, though not all of them. The sample holds roughly 480,000 clones, 89% seen once. Sequencing was done on a sample of peripheral blood. These receptors were collected from a man in his late teens or twenties with COVID-19, enrolled during active disease.

The rearrangement links TRBV13 to TRBJ1-3; TRBD1 agrees at 8 bases. Trimming removed 6 bases from V and 0 bases from J; junction bases left unmatched: 7. CDR1 and CDR2 from the germline V gene are PRHDT and FYEKMQ (reference sequence). The CDR3 has 16 amino acids. Written as DNA, the CDR3 is TGTGCCAGCAGTTACAGGGGGGCAACCTCTGGAAACACCATATATTTT. Its translation: CASSYRGATSGNTIYF.

The chain has TRBV24-1 and TRBJ2-1; 15 nucleotides match TRBD2. Germline V gene lookup returns CDR1 KGHDR and CDR2 SFDVKD. V was pared by 3 bases and J by 6 bases, with 5 bases of the junction left unmatched. This CDR3 region has 17 residues. This CDR3 reads CATSDRGLAGGGNEQFF. The CDR3 nucleotides are TGTGCCACCAGTGATAGGGGACTAGCGGGAGGAGGCAATGAGCAGTTCTTC.

The V and J genes are TRBV4-2 and TRBJ2-2; TRBD2 matches 8 bases. J lost 6 bases, V lost 6 bases, and 6 bases had no gene match. Germline V CDR1 and CDR2: LGHNA, YNFKEQ. This CDR3 is built from 14 residues. In DNA, the CDR3 is TGTGCCAGCAGGCCGGGACTAGGGGCCGGGGAGCTGTTTTTT. Protein: CASRPGLGAGELFF.

The chain is built from TRBV12-5 and TRBJ2-7; 11 bases are shared with TRBD2. Germline values: CDR1 LGHNT, CDR2 FRNRAP. The CDR3 is made up of 16 amino acids. V lost 6 bases, J lost 3 bases, and 10 bases stayed unmatched. CDR3 DNA: TGTGCTAGTGGACCCTCTACTAGCGGGAGAGACTACGAGCAGTACTTC. Amino acids: CASGPSTSGRDYEQYF.

The chain is built from TRBV5-4 and TRBJ2-3, with TRBD2 as a possible D gene (5 bases). There are 16 residues in the CDR3. Germline loops: CDR1 SGHNT, CDR2 YYREEE (reference sequence). V lost 1 base to trimming and J lost 2 bases, with 14 bases between them. The CDR3, as DNA: TGTGCCAGCAGCTTGAGTGGGAGCTTGTTCACAGATACGCAGTATTTT. As protein: CASSLSGSLFTDTQYF.

V usage is TRBV2 and J usage is TRBJ1-1, with 9 nucleotides matching TRBD1. CDR3 length: 14 amino acids. With 5 bases clipped from V and 0 bases from J, the junction kept 1 base outside the gene matches. Per the germline V gene, CDR1 is SNHLY and CDR2 is FYNNEI. The CDR3 DNA is TGTGCCAGCAGTAACAGGGGGCTGAACACTGAAGCTTTCTTT. This codes for CASSNRGLNTEAFF.

This clone was picked up one time. The CDR3 sequence is CASSPTIFRGGSSTDTQYF. The CDR3 region has the DNA TGTGCCAGCTCACCTACAATTTTTCGCGGGGGATCTAGCACAGATACGCAGTATTTT. This chain connects TRBV18 to TRBJ2-3, with 7 bases identical to TRBD2. CDR3 length: 19 amino acids. The germline V gene has CDR1 KGHSH and CDR2 LQKENI. The junction had 15 bases not matched to a gene; V was cut back by 3 bases and J by 0 bases.

This chain links TRBV7-9 with TRBJ2-1; 11 bases align to TRBD2. CDR1 is SEHNR, CDR2 FQNEAQ, per germline (reference sequence). The CDR3 extends over 16 amino acids. Unmatched junction bases numbered 12, after V lost 5 bases and J lost 9 bases. This CDR3 reads CASSPRSGRAGGEQFF. CDR3 bases: TGTGCCAGCAGCCCACGTAGCGGGAGGGCCGGGGGTGAGCAGTTCTTC. Drawing the rest from reference TRBV7-9 and TRBJ2-1, the complete variable domain is DTGVSQNPRHKITKRGQNVTFRCDPISEHNRLYWYRQTLGQGPEFLTYFQNEAQLEKSRLLSDRFSAERPKGSFSTLEIQRTEQGDSAMYLCASSPRSGRAGGEQFFGPGTRLTVL.

The sample holds a few counts of this clone. The chain links TRBV5-5 to TRBJ1-6; D call uncertain. V was trimmed by 2 bases and J by 8 bases, leaving 8 bases between them. This CDR3 is built from 13 residues. The germline V gene encodes CDR1 SGHKS and CDR2 YYEKEE (reference sequence). DNA for the CDR3: TGTGCCAGCAGCTTTGGCACCGATTCACCCCTCCACTTT. Residues: CASSFGTDSPLHF. Combining the CDR3 with reference TRBV5-5 and TRBJ1-6 gives the whole variable domain DAGVTQSPTHLIKTRGQQVTLRCSPISGHKSVSWYQQVLGQGPQFIFQYYEKEERGRGNFPDRFSARQFPNYSSELNVNALLLGDSALYLCASSFGTDSPLHFGNGTRLTVT.

CDR3 region: CASSLGERVGYTF. In DNA form, the CDR3 reads TGTGCCAGCAGCTTAGGGGAGAGAGTTGGCTACACCTTC. The gene calls are TRBV7-9 and TRBJ1-2; no reliable D call. V lost 1 base and J lost 7, with 10 bases in between. The germline V gene encodes CDR1 SEHNR and CDR2 FQNEAQ (reference sequence). The CDR3 consists of 13 residues. The full variable domain, in which reference TRBV7-9 and TRBJ1-2 provide the parts outside the CDR3, is DTGVSQNPRHKITKRGQNVTFRCDPISEHNRLYWYRQTLGQGPEFLTYFQNEAQLEKSRLLSDRFSAERPKGSFSTLEIQRTEQGDSAMYLCASSLGERVGYTFGSGTRLTVV.

The CDR3 DNA reads as TGTGCCACAGCACGGGAGGGCCCAGCATCGGCCCAGTACTTC. Amino acid sequence: CATAREGPASAQYF. The chain is built from TRBV25-1 and TRBJ2-5, with 8 nucleotides matching TRBD2. Germline assignment: CDR1 MGHDK and CDR2 SYGVNS. This CDR3 has 14 residues. Trimming at V came to 10 bases and at J to 9 bases, leaving 16 bases not matched to a gene.

This chain uses TRBV5-1 with TRBJ2-3, with 12 bases lining up with TRBD1. Germline V gene lookup returns CDR1 SGHRS and CDR2 YFSETQ. The CDR3 totals 16 residues. J gave up 5 bases and V 0 bases, and 4 bases lay outside the gene matches. CDR3 DNA: TGCGCCAGCAGCTTGGCGGGACAGGGGGCGAGAGATACGCAGTATTTT. It translates to CASSLAGQGARDTQYF.

The chain links TRBV18 to TRBJ1-1; 8 bases agree with TRBD1. The germline CDR1 and CDR2 sequences are KGHSH and LQKENI. The CDR3 covers 16 residues. V shed 1 base, J shed 0 bases, and the junction held 4 bases outside the gene matches. CDR3 nucleotide sequence: TGTGCCAGCTCACCACGGACAGGGTCGATGAACACTGAAGCTTTCTTT. This encodes CASSPRTGSMNTEAFF.

CDR3: CAISESGDRGGYTF. DNA of the CDR3: TGTGCCATCAGTGAGTCGGGGGACAGGGGTGGCTACACCTTC. This chain links TRBV10-3 with TRBJ1-2; 10 bases match TRBD1. The CDR3 loop spans 14 amino acids. The germline V gene has CDR1 ENHRY and CDR2 SYGVKD. V lost 0 bases and J lost 7; bases outside the gene matches: 2.

The chain carries TRBV5-1 and TRBJ2-5, with D perhaps matching TRBD2 (6 bases). Trimming removed 4 bases at V and 1 base at J, with 14 bases between. This CDR3 spans 15 amino acids. Germline V gives CDR1 SGHRS, CDR2 YFSETQ. CDR3 sequence: CASSPPGGTQETQYF. The CDR3 DNA reads TGCGCCAGCAGCCCCCCTGGCGGGACCCAAGAGACCCAGTACTTC. Filled out from reference TRBV5-1 and TRBJ2-5, the complete variable domain reads KAGVTQTPRYLIKTRGQQVTLSCSPISGHRSVSWYQQTPGQGLQFLFEYFSETQRNKGNFPGRFSGRQFSNSRSEMNVSTLELGDSALYLCASSPPGGTQETQYFGPGTRLLVL.

V gene TRBV29-1 combines with J gene TRBJ2-3; D is possibly TRBD2 (5 bases). V was pared by 7 bases and J by 2 bases, with 16 bases between. In germline, CDR1 is SQVTM, CDR2 ANQGSEA. This CDR3 region has 14 residues. The CDR3 sequence: CSAYSEGSTDTQYF. The CDR3 DNA follows: TGCAGCGCATACAGTGAGGGTTCCACAGATACGCAGTATTTT.

The gene calls are TRBV11-3 and TRBJ2-1; unclear D gene. Deletions cut 1 base from V and 9 bases from J, with 4 bases between. CDR1 and CDR2 (germline): SGHNT, YENEEA. This CDR3 has 11 residues. CDR3 region: CASSLAVEQFF. CDR3 nucleotides: TGTGCCAGCAGCTTAGCAGTTGAGCAGTTCTTC.

The chain couples TRBV29-1 to TRBJ1-1, with 11 bases that match TRBD1. The CDR3 loop spans 14 amino acids. With V trimmed by 5 bases and J by 4 bases, 6 bases remained unmatched. Germline V gene sequence: CDR1 SQVTM, CDR2 ANQGSEA. The CDR3, as DNA: TGCAGCGTTCGGACAGGGGGCGCGGGCACTGAAGCTTTCTTT. This sequence encodes CSVRTGGAGTEAFF.

The rearrangement links TRBV6-6 to TRBJ2-3; no definite D call. The CDR3 sequence is 11 residues long. Trimming cost V 9 bases and J 4 bases, with 8 bases left between them. Germline V CDR1 and CDR2: MNHNY, SVGAGI (reference sequence). Here the CDR3 reads CASGGPDTQYF. The CDR3 DNA reads as TGTGCCAGTGGTGGGCCAGATACGCAGTATTTT.

The V and J genes are TRBV19 and TRBJ1-2; unclear D gene. The CDR3 sequence is 11 residues long. Looked up from germline, CDR1 is LNHDA and CDR2 is SQIVND (reference sequence). Deletions cut 5 bases from V and 6 bases from J, with 7 bases between. This chain's CDR3 is CASSDGDGYTF. The CDR3 DNA reads as TGTGCCAGTAGTGACGGAGATGGCTACACCTTC.

J is TRBJ1-2 and V is TRBV5-6; D remains ambiguous. Trimming stripped 6 bases from V and 4 bases from J, with 16 bases between. There are 14 residues in the CDR3. CDR1 is SGHDT and CDR2 is YYEEEE in the germline V gene. Here the CDR3 DNA reads TGTGCCAGCACTAAGCTGGCACAGAGCTATGGCTACACCTTC. Protein sequence: CASTKLAQSYGYTF.

The chain recombines TRBV27 with TRBJ2-6; 8 nucleotides align to TRBD1. The germline gives CDR1 MNHEY, CDR2 SMNVEV (reference sequence). There are 16 residues in the CDR3. The V gene end was trimmed by 5 bases and the J gene end by 4 bases; junction bases not matched to a gene: 7. CDR3 in amino acids: CASSKQGAMGANVLTF. The DNA for the CDR3 is TGTGCCAGCAGTAAGCAGGGGGCGATGGGGGCCAACGTCCTGACTTTC.

The chain uses TRBV6-5 and TRBJ1-6; D gene ambiguous. This CDR3 is 14 amino acids long. Germline assignment: CDR1 MNHEY and CDR2 SVGAGI. V lost 8 bases, J lost 3 bases, and 11 bases lay in between. The CDR3: CASRWRLYNSPLHF. Written as DNA, the CDR3 is TGTGCCAGCCGTTGGCGGCTCTATAATTCACCCCTCCACTTT.

This chain joins TRBV6-5 and TRBJ2-7; perhaps TRBD1 as D (6 bases). The CDR3 is made up of 15 amino acids. V lost 5 bases and J 0 bases, leaving 14 bases between the germline ends. CDR1 is MNHEY, CDR2 SVGAGI, per germline. This CDR3 reads CASSNPGQASYEQYF. CDR3 nucleotides: TGTGCCAGCAGTAACCCGGGACAAGCCTCCTACGAGCAGTACTTC.

Comments on this clone: Other DNA sequences in the sample encode the same CDR3. The V gene is TRBV4-1, the J gene TRBJ1-1; 9 bases align to TRBD1. This CDR3 has 12 amino acids. V lost 1 base, J lost 11 bases, and 2 bases stayed unmatched. Germline loops: CDR1 MGHRA, CDR2 YSYEKL. The CDR3: CASSQGTGVAFF. The CDR3 nucleotides are TGCGCCAGCAGCCAAGGGACAGGGGTCGCTTTCTTT.